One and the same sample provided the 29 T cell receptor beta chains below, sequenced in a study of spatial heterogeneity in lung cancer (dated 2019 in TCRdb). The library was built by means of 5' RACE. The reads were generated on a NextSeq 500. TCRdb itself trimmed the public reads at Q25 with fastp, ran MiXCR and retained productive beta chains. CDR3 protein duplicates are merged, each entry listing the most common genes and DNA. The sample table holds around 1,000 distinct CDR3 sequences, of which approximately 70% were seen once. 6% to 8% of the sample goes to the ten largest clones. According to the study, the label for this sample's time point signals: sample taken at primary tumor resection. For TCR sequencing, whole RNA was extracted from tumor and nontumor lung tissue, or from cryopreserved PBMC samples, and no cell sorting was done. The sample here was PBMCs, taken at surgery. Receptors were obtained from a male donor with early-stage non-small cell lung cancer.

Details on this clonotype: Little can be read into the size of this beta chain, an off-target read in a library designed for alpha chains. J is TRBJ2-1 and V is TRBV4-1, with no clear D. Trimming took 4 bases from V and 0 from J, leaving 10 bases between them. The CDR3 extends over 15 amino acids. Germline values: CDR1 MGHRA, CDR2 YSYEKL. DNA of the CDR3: TGCGCCAGCAGCCCGGCCGACCTCTCCTACAATGAGCAGTTCTTC. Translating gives CASSPADLSYNEQFF.

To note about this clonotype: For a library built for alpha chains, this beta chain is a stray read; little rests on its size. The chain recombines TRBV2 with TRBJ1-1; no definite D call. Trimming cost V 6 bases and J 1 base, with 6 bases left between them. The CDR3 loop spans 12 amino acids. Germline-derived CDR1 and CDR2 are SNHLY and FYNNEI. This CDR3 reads CASRNRNTEAFF. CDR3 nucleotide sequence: TGTGCCAGCAGAAACAGGAACACTGAAGCTTTCTTT.

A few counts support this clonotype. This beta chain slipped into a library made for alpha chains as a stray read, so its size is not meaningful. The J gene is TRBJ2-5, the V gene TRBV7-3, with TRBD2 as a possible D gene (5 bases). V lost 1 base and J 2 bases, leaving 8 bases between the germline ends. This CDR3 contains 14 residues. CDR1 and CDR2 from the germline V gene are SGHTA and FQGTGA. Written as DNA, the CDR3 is TGTGCCAGCAGCTTAAGTAGCGCTCAAGAGACCCAGTACTTC. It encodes CASSLSSAQETQYF.

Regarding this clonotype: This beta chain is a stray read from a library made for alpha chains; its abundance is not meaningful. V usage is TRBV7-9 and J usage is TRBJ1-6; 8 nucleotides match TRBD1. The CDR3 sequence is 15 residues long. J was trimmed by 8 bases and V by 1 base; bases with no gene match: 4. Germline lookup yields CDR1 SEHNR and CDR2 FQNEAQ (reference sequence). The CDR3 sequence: CASSLETGGHSPLHF. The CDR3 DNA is TGTGCCAGCAGCTTAGAAACAGGGGGACATTCACCCCTCCACTTT.

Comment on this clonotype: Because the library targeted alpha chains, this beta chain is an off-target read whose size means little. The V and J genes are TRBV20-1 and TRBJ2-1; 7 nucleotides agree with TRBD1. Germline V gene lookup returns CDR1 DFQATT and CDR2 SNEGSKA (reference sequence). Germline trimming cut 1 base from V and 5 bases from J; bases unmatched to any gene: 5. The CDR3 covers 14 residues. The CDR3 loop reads CSARARGRDNEQFF. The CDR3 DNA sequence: TGCAGTGCTAGAGCGAGGGGGCGGGACAATGAGCAGTTCTTC.

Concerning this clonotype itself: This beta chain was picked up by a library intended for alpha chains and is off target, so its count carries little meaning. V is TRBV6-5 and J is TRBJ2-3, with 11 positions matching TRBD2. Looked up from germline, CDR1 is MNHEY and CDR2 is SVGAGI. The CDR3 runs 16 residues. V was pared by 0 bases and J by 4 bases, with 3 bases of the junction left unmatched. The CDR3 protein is CASSYSSGGASDTQYF. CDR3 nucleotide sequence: TGTGCCAGCAGTTACTCTAGCGGGGGGGCTTCAGATACGCAGTATTTT.

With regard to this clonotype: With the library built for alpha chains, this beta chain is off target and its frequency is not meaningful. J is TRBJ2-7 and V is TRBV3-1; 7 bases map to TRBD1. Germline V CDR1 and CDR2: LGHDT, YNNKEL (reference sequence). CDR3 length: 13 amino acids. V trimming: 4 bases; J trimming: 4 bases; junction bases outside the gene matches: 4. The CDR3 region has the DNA TGTGCCAGCAGCCGGACAGGAACGTACGAGCAGTACTTC. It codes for CASSRTGTYEQYF.

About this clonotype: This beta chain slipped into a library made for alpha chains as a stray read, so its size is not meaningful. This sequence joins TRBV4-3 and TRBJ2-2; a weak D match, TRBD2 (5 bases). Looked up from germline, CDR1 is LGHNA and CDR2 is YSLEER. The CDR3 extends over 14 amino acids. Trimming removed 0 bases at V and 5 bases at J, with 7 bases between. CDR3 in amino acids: CASSQDPGTGELFF. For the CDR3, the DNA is TGCGCCAGCAGCCAAGATCCGGGGACCGGGGAGCTGTTTTTT.

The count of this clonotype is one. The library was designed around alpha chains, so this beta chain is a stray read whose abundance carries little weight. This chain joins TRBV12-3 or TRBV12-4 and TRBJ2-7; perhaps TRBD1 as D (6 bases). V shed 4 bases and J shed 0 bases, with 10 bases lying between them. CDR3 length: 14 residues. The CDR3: CASSYTGSSYEQYF. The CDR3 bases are TGTGCCAGCAGTTATACAGGGAGCTCCTACGAGCAGTACTTC.

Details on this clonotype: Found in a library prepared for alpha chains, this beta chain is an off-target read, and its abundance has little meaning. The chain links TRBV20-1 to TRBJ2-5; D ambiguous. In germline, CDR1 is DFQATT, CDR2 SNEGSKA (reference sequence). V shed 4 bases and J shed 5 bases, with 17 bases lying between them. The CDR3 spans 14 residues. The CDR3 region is CSATLAGLQETQYF. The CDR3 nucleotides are TGCAGTGCTACCCTGGCAGGTCTTCAGGAGACCCAGTACTTC.

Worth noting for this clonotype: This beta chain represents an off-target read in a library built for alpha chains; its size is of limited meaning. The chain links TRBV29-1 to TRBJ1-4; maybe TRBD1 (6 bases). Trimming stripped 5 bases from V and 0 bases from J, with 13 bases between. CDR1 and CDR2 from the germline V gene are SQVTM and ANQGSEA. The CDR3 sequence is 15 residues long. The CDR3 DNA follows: TGCAGCGTTTTGGCCAGGGGTGCAACTAATGAAAAACTGTTTTTT. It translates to CSVLARGATNEKLFF.

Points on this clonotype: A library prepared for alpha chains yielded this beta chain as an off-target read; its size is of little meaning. CDR3 protein: CSVEDGGRGYNEQFF. CDR3 DNA: TGCAGCGTTGAAGATGGGGGGCGAGGATACAATGAGCAGTTCTTC. This chain joins TRBV29-1 and TRBJ2-1; the D call may be TRBD1 or TRBD2 (6 bases each). The CDR3 is 15 residues long. The ends were cut back, 0 bases at V and 4 bases at J, with 13 bases in the middle. Per germline, CDR1 SQVTM and CDR2 ANQGSEA.

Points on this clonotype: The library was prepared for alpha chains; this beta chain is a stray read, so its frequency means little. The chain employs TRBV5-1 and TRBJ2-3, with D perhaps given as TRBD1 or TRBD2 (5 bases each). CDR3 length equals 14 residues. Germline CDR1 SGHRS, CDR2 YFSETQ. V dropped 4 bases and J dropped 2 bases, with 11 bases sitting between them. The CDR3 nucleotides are TGCGCCAGCAGCCCCGGGACCTTCACAGATACGCAGTATTTT. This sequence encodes CASSPGTFTDTQYF.

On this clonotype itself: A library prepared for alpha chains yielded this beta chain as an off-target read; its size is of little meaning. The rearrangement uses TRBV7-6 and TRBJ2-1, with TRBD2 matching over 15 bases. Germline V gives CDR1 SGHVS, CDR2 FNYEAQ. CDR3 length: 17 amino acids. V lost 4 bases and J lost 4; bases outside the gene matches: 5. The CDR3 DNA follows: TGTGCCAGCAGCTATGCCGGGACTAGCGGGGGGTACAATGAGCAGTTCTTC. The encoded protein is CASSYAGTSGGYNEQFF.

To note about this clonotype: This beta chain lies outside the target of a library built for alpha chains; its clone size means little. The CDR3 coding sequence is TGTGCCAGCAGCTTAGAGGCAGCTAACACCGGGGAGCTGTTTTTT. This codes for CASSLEAANTGELFF. The gene calls are TRBV7-2 and TRBJ2-2; D is uncertain. The CDR3 has 15 residues. From germline, CDR1 is SGHTA and CDR2 FQGNSA. Trimming removed 1 base from V and 2 bases from J, with 8 bases in between.

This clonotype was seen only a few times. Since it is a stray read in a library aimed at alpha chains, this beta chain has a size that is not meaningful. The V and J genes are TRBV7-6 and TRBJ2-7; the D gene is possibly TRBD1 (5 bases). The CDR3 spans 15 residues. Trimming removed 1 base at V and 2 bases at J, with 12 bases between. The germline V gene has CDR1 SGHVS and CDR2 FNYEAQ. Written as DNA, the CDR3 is TGTGCCAGCAGCTTAGGGCAGGGATTCACCTACGAGCAGTACTTC. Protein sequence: CASSLGQGFTYEQYF.

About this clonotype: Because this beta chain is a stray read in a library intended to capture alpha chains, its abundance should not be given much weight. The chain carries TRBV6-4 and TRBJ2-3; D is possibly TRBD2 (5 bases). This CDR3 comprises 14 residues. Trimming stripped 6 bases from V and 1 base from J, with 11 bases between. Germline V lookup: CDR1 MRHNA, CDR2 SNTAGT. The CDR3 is CASSPDWGTDTQYF. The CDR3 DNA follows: TGTGCCAGCAGCCCGGACTGGGGCACAGATACGCAGTATTTT.

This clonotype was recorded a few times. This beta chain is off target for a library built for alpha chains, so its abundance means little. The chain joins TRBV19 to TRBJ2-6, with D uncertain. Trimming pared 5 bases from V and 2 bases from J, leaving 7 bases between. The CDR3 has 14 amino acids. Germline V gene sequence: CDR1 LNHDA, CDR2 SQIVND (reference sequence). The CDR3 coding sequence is TGTGCCAGTAGTCTCCCAGCTGGGGCCAACGTCCTGACTTTC. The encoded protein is CASSLPAGANVLTF.

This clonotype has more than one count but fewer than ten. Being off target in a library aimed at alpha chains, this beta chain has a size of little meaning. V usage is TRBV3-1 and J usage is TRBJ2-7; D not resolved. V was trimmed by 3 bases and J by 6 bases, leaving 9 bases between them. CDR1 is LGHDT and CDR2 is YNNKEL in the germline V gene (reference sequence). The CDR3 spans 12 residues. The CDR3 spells CASSQGSREQYF. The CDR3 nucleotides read TGTGCCAGCAGCCAGGGCAGTCGCGAGCAGTACTTC.

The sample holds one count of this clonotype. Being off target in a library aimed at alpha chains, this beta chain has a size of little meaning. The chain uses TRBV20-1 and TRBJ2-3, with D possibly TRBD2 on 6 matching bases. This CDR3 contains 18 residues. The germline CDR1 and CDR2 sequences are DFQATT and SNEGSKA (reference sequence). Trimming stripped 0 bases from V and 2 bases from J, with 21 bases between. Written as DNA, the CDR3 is TGCAGTGCTAGAGATTTCCCTCTCTGGCGGGAATTCACAGATACGCAGTATTTT. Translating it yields CSARDFPLWREFTDTQYF.

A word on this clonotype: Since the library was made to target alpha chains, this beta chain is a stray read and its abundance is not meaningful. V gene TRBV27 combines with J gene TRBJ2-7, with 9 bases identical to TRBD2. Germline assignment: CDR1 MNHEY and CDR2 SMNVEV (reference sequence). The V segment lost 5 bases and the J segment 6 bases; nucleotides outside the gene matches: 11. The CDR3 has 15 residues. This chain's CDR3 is CASSPLVSGSSEQYF. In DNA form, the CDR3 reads TGTGCCAGCAGTCCCCTCGTTAGCGGGAGCAGCGAGCAGTACTTC.

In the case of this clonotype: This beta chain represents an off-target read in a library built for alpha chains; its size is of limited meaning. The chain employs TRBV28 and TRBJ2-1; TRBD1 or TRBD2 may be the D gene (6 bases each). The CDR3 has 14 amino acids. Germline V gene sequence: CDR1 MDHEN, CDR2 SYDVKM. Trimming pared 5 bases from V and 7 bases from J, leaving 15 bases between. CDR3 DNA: TGTGCCAGCAGTCCCCTCGGGGGCCAAAATGAGCAGTTCTTC. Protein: CASSPLGGQNEQFF.

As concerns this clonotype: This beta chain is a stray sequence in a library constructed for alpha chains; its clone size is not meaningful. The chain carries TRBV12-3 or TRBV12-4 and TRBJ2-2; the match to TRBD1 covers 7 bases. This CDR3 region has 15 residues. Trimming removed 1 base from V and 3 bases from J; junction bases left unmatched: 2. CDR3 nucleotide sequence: TGTGCCAGCAGTTTAGGAGGGGGCGACACCGGGGAGCTGTTTTTT. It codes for CASSLGGGDTGELFF.

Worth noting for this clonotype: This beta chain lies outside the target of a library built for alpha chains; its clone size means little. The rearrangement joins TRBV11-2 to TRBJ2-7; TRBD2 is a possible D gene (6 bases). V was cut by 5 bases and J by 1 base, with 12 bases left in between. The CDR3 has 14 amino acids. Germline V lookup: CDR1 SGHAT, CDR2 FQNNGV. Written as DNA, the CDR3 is TGTGCCAGCAGCCCCCCGGGGGTTTCCTACGAGCAGTACTTC. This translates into CASSPPGVSYEQYF. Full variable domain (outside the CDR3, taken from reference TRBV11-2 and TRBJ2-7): EAGVAQSPRYKIIEKRQSVAFWCNPISGHATLYWYQQILGQGPKLLIQFQNNGVVDDSQLPKDRFSAERLKGVDSTLKIQPAKLEDSAVYLCASSPPGVSYEQYFGPGTRLTVT.

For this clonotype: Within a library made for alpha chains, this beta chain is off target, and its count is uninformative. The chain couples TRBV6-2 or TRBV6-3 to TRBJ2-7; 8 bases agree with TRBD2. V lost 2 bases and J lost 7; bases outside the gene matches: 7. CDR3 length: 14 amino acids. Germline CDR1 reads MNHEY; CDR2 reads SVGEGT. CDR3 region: CASSYSSGTAEQYF. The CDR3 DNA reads TGTGCCAGCAGTTACAGTAGCGGGACGGCGGAGCAGTACTTC.

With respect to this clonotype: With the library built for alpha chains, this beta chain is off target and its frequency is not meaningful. The CDR3 region has the DNA TGTGCCAGCAGCCTGGGACTTCTTGAGCAGTTCTTC. Encoded protein: CASSLGLLEQFF. The V call is TRBV7-2, the J call TRBJ2-1; D is perhaps TRBD2 (6 bases). CDR3 length equals 12 residues. V lost 5 bases to trimming and J lost 9 bases, with 11 bases between them. The germline V gene encodes CDR1 SGHTA and CDR2 FQGNSA.

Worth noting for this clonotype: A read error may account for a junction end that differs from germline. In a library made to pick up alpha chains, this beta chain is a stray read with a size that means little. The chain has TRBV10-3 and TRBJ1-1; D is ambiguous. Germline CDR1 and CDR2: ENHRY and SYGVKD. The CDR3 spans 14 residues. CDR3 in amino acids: CAIKEETSGSRLTF. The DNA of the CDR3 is TGTGCCATCAAAGAAGAAACCAGTGGCTCTAGGTTGACCTTT.

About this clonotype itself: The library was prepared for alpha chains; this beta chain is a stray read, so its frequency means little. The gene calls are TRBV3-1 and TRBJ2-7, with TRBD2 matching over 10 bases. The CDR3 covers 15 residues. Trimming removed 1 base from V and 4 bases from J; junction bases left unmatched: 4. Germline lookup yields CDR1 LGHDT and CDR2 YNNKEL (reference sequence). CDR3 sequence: CASSQVGLANYEQYF. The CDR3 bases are TGTGCCAGCAGCCAAGTGGGACTAGCGAATTACGAGCAGTACTTC.

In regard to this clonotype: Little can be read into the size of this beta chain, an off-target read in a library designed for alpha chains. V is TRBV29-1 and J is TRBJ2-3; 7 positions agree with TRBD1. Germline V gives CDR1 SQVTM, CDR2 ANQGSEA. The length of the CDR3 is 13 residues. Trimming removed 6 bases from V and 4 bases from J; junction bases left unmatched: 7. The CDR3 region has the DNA TGCAGCGTCCGACAGGGTTCGGCAGATACGCAGTATTTT. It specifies CSVRQGSADTQYF.